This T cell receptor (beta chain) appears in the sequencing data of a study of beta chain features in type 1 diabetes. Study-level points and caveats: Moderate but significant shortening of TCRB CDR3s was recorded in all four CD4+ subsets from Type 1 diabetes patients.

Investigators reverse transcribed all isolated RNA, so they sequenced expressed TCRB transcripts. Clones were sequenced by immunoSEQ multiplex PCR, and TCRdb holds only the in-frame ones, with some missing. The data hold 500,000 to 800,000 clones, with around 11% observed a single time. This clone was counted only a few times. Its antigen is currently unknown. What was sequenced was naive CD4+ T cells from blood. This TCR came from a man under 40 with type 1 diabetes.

Here the CDR3 DNA reads TGCGCCAGCAGCTTGTCGACACGCAAAGGGGGAAACACCATATATTTT. Translation: CASSLSTRKGGNTIYF. The chain uses TRBV5-1 and TRBJ1-3; no clear D gene. With 1 base removed from V and 4 bases from J, the gap between germline ends came to 15 bases. The CDR3 totals 16 residues. Germline V gives CDR1 SGHRS, CDR2 YFSETQ.